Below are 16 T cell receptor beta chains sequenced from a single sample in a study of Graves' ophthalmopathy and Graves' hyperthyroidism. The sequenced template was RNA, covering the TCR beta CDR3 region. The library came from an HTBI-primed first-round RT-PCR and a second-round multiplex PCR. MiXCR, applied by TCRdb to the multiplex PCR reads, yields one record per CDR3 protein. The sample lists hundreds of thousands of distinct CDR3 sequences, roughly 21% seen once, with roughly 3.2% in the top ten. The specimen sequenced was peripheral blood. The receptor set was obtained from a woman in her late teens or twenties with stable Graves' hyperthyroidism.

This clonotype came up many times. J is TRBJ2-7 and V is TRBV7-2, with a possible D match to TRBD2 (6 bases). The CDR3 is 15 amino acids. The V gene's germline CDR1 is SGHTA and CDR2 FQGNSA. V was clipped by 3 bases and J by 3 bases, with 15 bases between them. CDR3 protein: CASSFYPHSGYEQYF. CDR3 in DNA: TGTGCCAGCAGCTTTTATCCCCATAGCGGCTACGAGCAGTACTTC.

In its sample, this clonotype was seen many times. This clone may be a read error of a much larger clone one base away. The CDR3 DNA reads as TGTGCCAGCAGTTACGGGGCCACTGAAGCTTTCTTT. The encoded protein is CASSYGATEAFF. The chain carries TRBV6-2 or TRBV6-3 and TRBJ1-1, with D possibly TRBD1 on 5 matching bases. Germline V gene sequence: CDR1 MNHEY, CDR2 SVGEGT. CDR3 length: 12 amino acids. V lost 2 bases, J lost 4 bases, and 5 bases lay in between.

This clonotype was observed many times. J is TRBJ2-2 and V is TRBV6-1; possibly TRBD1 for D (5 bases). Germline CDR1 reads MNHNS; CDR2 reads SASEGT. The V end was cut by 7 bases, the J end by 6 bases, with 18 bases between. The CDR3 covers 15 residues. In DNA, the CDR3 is TGTGCCAGCAAAGACGAATTGACAGTCGCCGGGGAGCTGTTTTTT. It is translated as CASKDELTVAGELFF.

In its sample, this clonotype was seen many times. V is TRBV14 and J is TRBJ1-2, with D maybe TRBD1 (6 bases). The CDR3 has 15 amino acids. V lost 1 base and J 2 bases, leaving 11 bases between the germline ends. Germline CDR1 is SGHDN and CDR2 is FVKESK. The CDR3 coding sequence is TGTGCCAGCAGCCAAGCTTCCGGGGGCAACTATGGCTACACCTTC. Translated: CASSQASGGNYGYTF.

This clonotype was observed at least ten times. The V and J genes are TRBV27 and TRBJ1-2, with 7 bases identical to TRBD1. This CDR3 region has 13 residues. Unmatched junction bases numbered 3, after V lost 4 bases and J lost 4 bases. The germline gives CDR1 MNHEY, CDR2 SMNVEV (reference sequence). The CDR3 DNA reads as TGTGCCAGCAGTTCGGACAGGAGCTATGGCTACACCTTC. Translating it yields CASSSDRSYGYTF.

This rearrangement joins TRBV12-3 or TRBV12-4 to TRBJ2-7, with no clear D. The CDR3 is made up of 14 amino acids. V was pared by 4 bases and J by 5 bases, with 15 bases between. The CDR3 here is CASSWTGLRNEQYF. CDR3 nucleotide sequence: TGTGCCAGCAGTTGGACGGGCCTCAGGAACGAGCAGTACTTC.

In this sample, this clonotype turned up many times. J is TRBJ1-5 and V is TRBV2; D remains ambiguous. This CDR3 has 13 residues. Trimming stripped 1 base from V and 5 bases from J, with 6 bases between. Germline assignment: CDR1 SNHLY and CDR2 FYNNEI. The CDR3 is CASSEVWDQPQHF. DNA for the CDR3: TGTGCCAGCAGTGAAGTCTGGGATCAGCCCCAGCATTTT.

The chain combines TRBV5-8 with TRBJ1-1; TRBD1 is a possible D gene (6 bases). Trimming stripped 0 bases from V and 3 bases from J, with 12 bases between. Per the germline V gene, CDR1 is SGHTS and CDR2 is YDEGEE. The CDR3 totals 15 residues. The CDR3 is CASSLVRGADTEAFF. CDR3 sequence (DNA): TGTGCCAGCAGCTTGGTGAGGGGGGCGGACACTGAAGCTTTCTTT.

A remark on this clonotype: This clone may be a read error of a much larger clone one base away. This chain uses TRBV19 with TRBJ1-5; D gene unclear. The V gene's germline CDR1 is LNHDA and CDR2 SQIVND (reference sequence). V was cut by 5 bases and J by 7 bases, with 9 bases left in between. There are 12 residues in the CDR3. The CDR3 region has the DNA TGTGCCAGTAGTGCCCTCGTCCAGCCCCAGCATTTT. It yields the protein CASSALVQPQHF.

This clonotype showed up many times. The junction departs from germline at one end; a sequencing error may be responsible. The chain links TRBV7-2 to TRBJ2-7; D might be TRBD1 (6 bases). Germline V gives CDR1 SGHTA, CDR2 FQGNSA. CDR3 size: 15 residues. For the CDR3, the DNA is TGTGCCAGCACCTTAGGACCACCAGGGGCCTACGAGCAGTACTTC. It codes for CASTLGPPGAYEQYF.

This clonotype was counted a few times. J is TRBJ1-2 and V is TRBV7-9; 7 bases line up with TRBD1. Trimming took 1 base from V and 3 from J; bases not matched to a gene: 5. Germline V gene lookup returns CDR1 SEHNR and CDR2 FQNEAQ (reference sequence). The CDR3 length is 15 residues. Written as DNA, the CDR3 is TGTGCCAGCAGCTTAGAGACAGGGCGGTACTATGGCTACACCTTC. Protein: CASSLETGRYYGYTF.

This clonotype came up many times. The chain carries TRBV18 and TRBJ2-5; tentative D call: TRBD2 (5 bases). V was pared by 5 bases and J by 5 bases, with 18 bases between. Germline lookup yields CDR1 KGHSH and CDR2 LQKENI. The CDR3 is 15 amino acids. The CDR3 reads CASSYRGTSVETQYF. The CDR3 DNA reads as TGTGCCAGCTCATACAGAGGTACTAGTGTTGAGACCCAGTACTTC.

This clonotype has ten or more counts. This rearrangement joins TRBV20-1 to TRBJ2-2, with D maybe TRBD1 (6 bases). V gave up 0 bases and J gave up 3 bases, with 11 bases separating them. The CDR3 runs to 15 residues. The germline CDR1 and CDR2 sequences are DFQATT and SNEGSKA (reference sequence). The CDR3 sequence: CSAREGAVDTGELFF. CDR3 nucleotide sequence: TGCAGTGCTAGAGAGGGGGCGGTTGACACCGGGGAGCTGTTTTTT.

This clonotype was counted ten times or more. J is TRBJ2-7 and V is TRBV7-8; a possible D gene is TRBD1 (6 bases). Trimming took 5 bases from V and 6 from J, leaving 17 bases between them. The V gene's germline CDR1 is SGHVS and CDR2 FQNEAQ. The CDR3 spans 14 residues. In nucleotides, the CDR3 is TGTGCCAGCAGCCCCGGGACAATCATCATCGAGCAGTACTTC. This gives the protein CASSPGTIIIEQYF.

The CDR3 DNA is TGTGCCAGCAGTCATGGACAGGCCATGAACACTGAAGCTTTCTTT. Protein: CASSHGQAMNTEAFF. The chain is built from TRBV6-1 and TRBJ1-1; TRBD1 matches at 7 bases. The CDR3 runs 15 residues. Germline V gene lookup returns CDR1 MNHNS and CDR2 SASEGT. The junction had 6 bases not matched to a gene; V was cut back by 5 bases and J by 0 bases.

CDR3 coding DNA: TGTGCCAGCAGTTTAGGTGAAGTAGCTTTCTTT. This translates into CASSLGEVAFF. The chain recombines TRBV12-3 or TRBV12-4 with TRBJ1-1; unclear D gene. Deletions cut 1 base from V and 10 bases from J, with 7 bases between. The CDR3 spans 11 residues.